Listed below are T cell receptor beta chains from one sample, sequenced in a study of cytomegalovirus exposure and HLA in healthy donors. Assay: immunoSEQ multiplex PCR; the TCRdb copy retains only in-frame clones and omits some. Of about 120,000 clones listed, approximately 72% are singletons. The sequencing input was PBMCs. The receptors derive from a woman aged 45-59 years in good health and CMV-seropositive. Each CDR3 is given with its conserved first and last residue. Each record gives: D gene, J gene, V gene, clone size, CDR3 DNA, CDR3 protein. The D gene is left open where the match is weak. Not all rows give a size; the values are once, few, many and, for expanded clones, a class.

- | TRBJ1-2 | TRBV7-8 | - | TGTGCCAGCAGCGCCATTGGGCAGGCATATGGCTACACCTTC | CASSAIGQAYGYTF
TRBD1 | TRBJ1-1 | TRBV7-9 | - | TGTGCCAGCAGCTACGGACAGGGGGTGGCTGAAGCTTTCTTT | CASSYGQGVAEAFF
- | TRBJ1-2 | TRBV19 | - | TGTGCCAGTAGTATGGGGGGTGGCGCGGGGAACTATGGCTACACCTTC | CASSMGGGAGNYGYTF
- | TRBJ1-1 | TRBV7-9 | - | TGTGCCAGCAGCTTAGCACAGGGCGTGAAGACTGAAGCTTTCTTT | CASSLAQGVKTEAFF
TRBD2 | TRBJ2-3 | TRBV6-6 | - | TGTGCCAGCAGGGATGGACTAGGAGTGACAGATACGCAGTATTTT | CASRDGLGVTDTQYF
TRBD2 | TRBJ2-5 | TRBV2 | few | TGTGCCAGCACCCGAGCGGGGGGGCTGTATGGGGAGACCCAGTACTTC | CASTRAGGLYGETQYF
- | TRBJ2-7 | TRBV27 | - | TGTGCCAGTTCTACGCGATGGACGGACACCTCCGAGCAGTACTTC | CASSTRWTDTSEQYF
- | TRBJ1-5 | TRBV7-2 | - | TGTGCCAGCAGCTTAGTGCAGGGTAGCAATCAGCCCCAGCATTTT | CASSLVQGSNQPQHF
- | TRBJ2-7 | TRBV27 | - | TGTGCCAGCAGATTAAGGACCGGGAACGAGCAGTACTTC | CASRLRTGNEQYF
TRBD2 | TRBJ2-5 | TRBV4-1 | - | TGCGCCAGCAGCTGGCCTAGCGGTACCCAAGAGACCCAGTACTTC | CASSWPSGTQETQYF
- | TRBJ2-1 | TRBV13 | - | TGTGCCAGCAGCTTAGATCAGGTATCCTCCTACAATGAGCAGTTCTTC | CASSLDQVSSYNEQFF
TRBD1 | TRBJ1-3 | TRBV27 | - | TGTGCCAGCAGCCGATCTAAGACAGGGGACTCTGGAAACACCATATATTTT | CASSRSKTGDSGNTIYF
TRBD1 | TRBJ2-7 | TRBV2 | - | TGTGCCAGCAGCCTCCGACAGGGCTACGAGCAGTACTTC | CASSLRQGYEQYF
TRBD2 | TRBJ2-1 | TRBV25-1 | - | TGTGCCATCCAAACTAGCGGGAGTTACAATGAGCAGTTCTTC | CAIQTSGSYNEQFF
- | TRBJ1-1 | TRBV9 | - | TGTGCCAGCAGCGTAGAGTGGGCGAACACTGAAGCTTTCTTT | CASSVEWANTEAFF
- | TRBJ1-2 | TRBV6-1 | - | TGTGCCAGCAGGGTTGCGGCCTATGGCTACACCTTC | CASRVAAYGYTF
TRBD1 | TRBJ1-1 | TRBV7-6 | - | TGTGCCAGCAGCTTAGATACAGGGGGAACTGAAGCTTTCTTT | CASSLDTGGTEAFF
- | TRBJ1-2 | TRBV27 | - | TGTGCCAGCAGTTTAATTCCCCCCAGGGCCGGGGGCTATGGCTACACCTTC | CASSLIPPRAGGYGYTF
- | TRBJ2-7 | TRBV11-2 | - | TGTGCCAGCAGCCCCCTTTCTAATCGCTACGAGCAGTACTTC | CASSPLSNRYEQYF
TRBD1 | TRBJ1-2 | TRBV5-6 | once | TGTGCCAGCAGCCTGCGAGGGACAGGGGCGACCTATGGCTACACCTTC | CASSLRGTGATYGYTF
- | TRBJ2-1 | TRBV9 | - | TGTGCCAGCAGCGTAGTGGGGGCCAACAATGAGCAGTTCTTC | CASSVVGANNEQFF
- | TRBJ1-1 | TRBV6-6 | - | TGTGCCAGCAGGGTCAGGGAGGGATCCACTGAAGCTTTCTTT | CASRVREGSTEAFF
TRBD2 | TRBJ2-3 | TRBV4-3 | - | TGCGCCAGCAGCCAAGAATTGGGACTAGCGGGAGTGGCAGATACGCAGTATTTT | CASSQELGLAGVADTQYF
- | TRBJ1-2 | TRBV6-6 | - | TGTGCCAGCAGTTACGAGGTCTCTGGCTACACCTTC | CASSYEVSGYTF
- | TRBJ2-3 | TRBV5-1 | - | TGCGCCAGCAGCTTGGGTCCCGGCACAGATACGCAGTATTTT | CASSLGPGTDTQYF
- | TRBJ1-4 | TRBV15 | few | TGTGCCACCAGCAGAGATGCGCGGGACAATGAAAAACTGTTTTTT | CATSRDARDNEKLFF
- | TRBJ1-2 | TRBV30 | - | TGTGCCTGGAGTCCGGGACAAACTCGGAGCGGCTACACCTTC | CAWSPGQTRSGYTF
TRBD1 | TRBJ2-7 | TRBV18 | - | TGTGCCAGCTCCCGGGACAGGGTGAACGAGCAGTACTTC | CASSRDRVNEQYF